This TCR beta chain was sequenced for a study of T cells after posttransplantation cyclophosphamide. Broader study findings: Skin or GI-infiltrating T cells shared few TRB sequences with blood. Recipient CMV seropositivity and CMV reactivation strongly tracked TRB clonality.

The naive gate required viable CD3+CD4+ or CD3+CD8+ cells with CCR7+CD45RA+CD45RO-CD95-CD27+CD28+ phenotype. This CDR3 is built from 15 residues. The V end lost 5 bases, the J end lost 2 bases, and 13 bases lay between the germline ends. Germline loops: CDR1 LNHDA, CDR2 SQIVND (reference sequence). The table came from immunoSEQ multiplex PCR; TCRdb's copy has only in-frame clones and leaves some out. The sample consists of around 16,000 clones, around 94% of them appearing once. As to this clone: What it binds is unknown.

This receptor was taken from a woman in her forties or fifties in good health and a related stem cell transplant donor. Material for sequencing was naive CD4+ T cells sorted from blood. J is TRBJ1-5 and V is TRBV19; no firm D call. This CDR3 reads CASSPQSSRNQPQHF. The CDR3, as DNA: TGTGCCAGTAGTCCCCAAAGTAGCCGCAATCAGCCCCAGCATTTT.